This is a list of T cell receptor beta chains from one sample in a study of T cell clones after liver transplantation. TCRdb's table, derived via immunoSEQ multiplex PCR, lists solely in-frame clones and lacks some. This sample has approximately 65,000 clones, with about 92% found just once. The specimen was CD4+ T cells from blood, collected approximately 25 months after liver transplant. Every receptor here comes from a human patient who received a liver transplant. The T cells may partly be graft donor cells. Each CDR3 is given without its conserved first and last residue. D genes are given only for firm matches.

J gene	D gene	V gene	CDR3 protein
TRBJ2-1	.	TRBV5-1	ASSPDVPAGEQF
TRBJ1-5	TRBD1	TRBV19	ASKAGTGNQPQH
TRBJ2-1	TRBD1	TRBV5-5	ASSLLQGAGNEQF
TRBJ2-3	.	TRBV11-3	ASSSPADWSADTQY
TRBJ2-2	TRBD2	TRBV7-2	ASSHFGGRAAGGELF
TRBJ2-5	.	TRBV18	ASSPNRDGVETQY
TRBJ1-2	TRBD1	TRBV28	ASSSTGGGYGYT
TRBJ2-7	TRBD2	TRBV27	ASSFRPGLAEPSSYEQY
TRBJ2-2	.	TRBV6-5	ASMRTRGTGELF
TRBJ1-2	.	TRBV6-6	AVRWGLNYGYT
TRBJ2-5	.	TRBV2	ASNDSPETQY
TRBJ2-7	.	TRBV19	ASSTAVPLGEQY
TRBJ2-1	TRBD2	TRBV7-3	ASSLTGGTSGMGEQF
TRBJ1-5	.	TRBV4-3	ASSQDAQGWDQPQH
TRBJ2-2	.	TRBV27	ASSLYFGISNTGELF
TRBJ2-7	TRBD2	TRBV19	ASSAPSGRAAGEY
TRBJ1-1	TRBD1	TRBV7-8	ASSTPRGAMNTEAF
TRBJ2-3	.	TRBV11-2	ASSFQDTQY
TRBJ2-1	TRBD2	TRBV13	ASSPRVLSGDNEQF
TRBJ1-5	.	TRBV6-5	ASRGGGSNQPQH
TRBJ2-4	.	TRBV11-2	ASSLAGVTKNIQY
TRBJ2-7	TRBD1	TRBV28	ASTKAPGQQYEQY
TRBJ2-2	.	TRBV30	AWSGRNTGELF
TRBJ2-6	.	TRBV6-1	ASSDRGRSSGANVLT
TRBJ2-3	TRBD2	TRBV29-1	SVAGGVSSTDTQY
TRBJ2-5	TRBD1	TRBV30	AWSVGTGPGETQY
TRBJ2-3	TRBD2	TRBV7-2	ASRSGGAADTQY
TRBJ2-7	TRBD2	TRBV29-1	SVVGSGRALQY
TRBJ2-5	TRBD1	TRBV28	ASSPDRAGPQY
TRBJ2-5	.	TRBV7-9	ASSLIGQTRTQY
TRBJ1-4	.	TRBV6-5	ASSYGEVTNEKLF
TRBJ1-2	.	TRBV4-1	ASSHSNLQDIYGYT
TRBJ2-2	TRBD1	TRBV28	ASRSQGVITGELF
TRBJ2-7	.	TRBV21-1	ARGGIQEEQY
TRBJ2-1	.	TRBV5-1	ASSNGLADYNEQF
TRBJ2-5	TRBD2	TRBV7-3	ASSSGRGRAETQY
TRBJ1-4	.	TRBV19	ASSPEWGLNEKLF
TRBJ1-5	.	TRBV6-6	ASGGNQPQH
TRBJ1-3	.	TRBV5-4	ASSLDSGPGNTIY
TRBJ1-2	TRBD1	TRBV27	ASSIRQGANYGYT
TRBJ2-1	TRBD2	TRBV5-1	ASSPSPSGHSYNEQF
TRBJ2-6	TRBD2	TRBV9	ASSQRGDSGANVLT
TRBJ2-3	TRBD2	TRBV6-6	ASSYGGLGSDTQY
TRBJ2-6	TRBD1	TRBV27	ASSPGQVRRGANVLT
TRBJ1-3	.	TRBV5-8	ASTRGPSGNTIY
TRBJ1-5	.	TRBV7-2	ASADYSNQPQH
TRBJ2-1	TRBD1	TRBV18	ASSGQGSYNEQF
TRBJ1-5	.	TRBV6-1	ASSSTHPDQPQH
TRBJ2-7	TRBD2	TRBV18	ASSRLAGEAEQY
TRBJ2-2	TRBD2	TRBV30	AWTLGLGDTGELF
TRBJ2-3	.	TRBV4-1	ASSQVPTPDTQY
TRBJ2-7	.	TRBV11-1	ASSSRALDPYEQY
TRBJ2-7	.	TRBV2	ASRESEQY
TRBJ1-4	.	TRBV29-1	SVVTGHEKLF
TRBJ2-3	.	TRBV6-1	ASSESRGTDTQY
TRBJ2-5	.	TRBV5-1	ASSSTGKSWETQY
TRBJ1-5	.	TRBV10-2	ASSVSLHQPQH
TRBJ2-3	.	TRBV5-6	ASSLRTNTDTQY
TRBJ1-1	.	TRBV5-1	ASSLETQGFTEAF